This TCR beta chain derives from a study of T cells in Graves' hyperthyroidism and ophthalmopathy. This CDR3 contains 16 residues. The V end lost 8 bases, the J end lost 8 bases, and 25 bases lay between the germline ends. Germline CDR1 is SGHVS and CDR2 is FQNEAQ. An absence of ophthalmopathy progression within 18 months meant stable Graves' hyperthyroidism. Amplification targeted TCR beta CDR3 regions from RNA transcripts. The HTBI set primed first-round TCR CDR3 RT-PCR. MiXCR, run by TCRdb on the multiplex PCR reads, gives a single entry per CDR3 protein. The profile covers 600,000 to 650,000 distinct CDR3 sequences, with roughly 16% appearing a single time and 3.8% taken by the ten largest.

The chain uses TRBV7-8 and TRBJ2-1; the D gene is possibly TRBD2 (6 bases). The receptor was derived from a woman aged 30 to 39 with Graves' hyperthyroidism. Input material: blood. CDR3 sequence (DNA): TGTGCCAGCTCCCTGGTCGGGGGAGCCTGGCTCGATGAGCAGTTCTTC. As protein: CASSLVGGAWLDEQFF.